This record looks at one TCR beta chain sequence and its context. This sample was taken from a study of blood T cell repertoires in COVID-19. Looking at the study overall: Sample material is recorded as cDNA or gDNA derived from T cells, B-cell-depleted T cells, or PBMCs.

Per the study methods: Scientists estimated how many nucleated cells there were by amplifying reference gene primers. Data came from immunoSEQ multiplex PCR; TCRdb stores just in-frame clones and leaves some out. The D gene and trimming were derived from the DNA, and the V and J assignments and clone size from that table. The data show approximately 200,000 clones, with less than 90% seen just once and 10% to 13% held by the top ten. The V segment lost 2 bases and the J segment 3 bases; nucleotides outside the gene matches: 6. The CDR3 is 16 residues long. Germline CDR1 and CDR2: SGDLS and YYNGEE. The J gene is TRBJ2-7, the V gene TRBV9; 12 positions match TRBD2. The clonotype was recovered from a woman of 80 years or more with COVID-19, enrolled during active disease. Sequenced sample: peripheral blood. The CDR3 DNA is TGTGCCAGCAGCGTCCTCCAACTAGCGGGGGGCTACGAGCAGTACGTC. As protein: CASSVLQLAGGYEQYV.